This T cell receptor (beta chain) was sequenced for a study of T cell responses to AZD1222 COVID-19 vaccine. Whole-study results and caveats: The sample set comprised mostly white British donors with more females, and clonal diversity was possibly underestimated. Sampling captured repertoires only after the peak T cell response.

Clones were sequenced by immunoSEQ multiplex PCR, and TCRdb holds only the in-frame ones, with some missing. Of 120,000 or so clones in the sample, more than 85% were seen once. As regards this clone: Its cognate antigen is unknown.

The V end lost 5 bases, the J end lost 4 bases, and 11 bases lay between the germline ends. The CDR3 spans 13 residues. The V gene's germline CDR1 is SNHLY and CDR2 FYNNEI. The receptor's source is an adult in good health. The chain joins TRBV2 to TRBJ2-5; tentatively, D is TRBD1 or TRBD2 (5 bases each). Sequencing used peripheral blood, obtained on day 0 of AZD1222 vaccination. The chain's CDR3 is CASSYLGGETQYF. CDR3 DNA sequence: TGTGCCAGCAGTTACCTTGGGGGAGAGACCCAGTACTTC. Supplemented by reference TRBV2 and TRBJ2-5, the full variable domain reads EPEVTQTPSHQVTQMGQEVILRCVPISNHLYFYWYRQILGQKVEFLVSFYNNEISEKSEIFDDQFSVERPDGSNFTLKIRSTKLEDSAMYFCASSYLGGETQYFGPGTRLLVL.